The sequence of this T cell receptor (beta chain) was determined in a study of T cells in Graves' hyperthyroidism and ophthalmopathy. General study findings and limits: Prediction of ophthalmopathy progression came a median roughly 7.1 months pre-onset.

The source material, RNA transcripts, was used to amplify TCR beta CDR3 regions. A first-round RT-PCR of the TCR CDR3 used the HTBI primer set. TCRdb used MiXCR to reprocess the multiplex PCR reads, holding one entry per CDR3 protein. The sample lists fewer than 350,000 distinct CDR3 sequences, roughly 18% occurring once. Germline CDR1 and CDR2: MNHNS and SASEGT. Unmatched junction bases numbered 15, after V lost 2 bases and J lost 3 bases. The CDR3 totals 19 residues. The table lists this clonotype with many counts. Its antigen is undetermined. The chain joins TRBV6-1 to TRBJ2-3, with 9 bases aligning to TRBD2. Material: blood. The TCR comes from a woman aged 45-60 years with Graves' hyperthyroidism. CDR3 sequence reads: CASSERGARSGRSTDTQYF. The CDR3 bases are TGTGCCAGCAGTGAACGGGGGGCTAGGAGCGGGAGGTCTACAGATACGCAGTATTTT.